This T cell receptor beta chain was captured in a study of Ad26.COV2.S vaccination and SARS-CoV-2 variants. Study overall: Donor joined the COV1001 Ad26.COV2.S trial arm.

TCRdb keeps only in-frame clones here, not all; method: immunoSEQ multiplex PCR. The data contain around 450,000 clones, 88% of them singletons. A few counts support this clone. Its cognate antigen is unknown. Findings of the study overall: Recipients of vaccine and of placebo showed similar breadth of their non-spike TCR repertoires.

The treatment was: approximately 18 received Ad26.COV2.S at low or high dose, single or two shots; several received placebo; per-sample allocation not given. Sampling was performed 63 days after the first vaccine or placebo injection. This person who donated was an adult of 18-55 years in Boston. The study used a vaccine consisting of an Ad26 vector that expressed Wuhan-strain SARS-CoV-2 spike. The germline V and J ends were trimmed by 0 bases and 2 bases, with 9 bases remaining between them. There are 14 residues in the CDR3. Germline lookup yields CDR1 SGDLS and CDR2 YYNGEE. V and J are TRBV9 and TRBJ2-7; D might be TRBD1 (5 bases). Sequencing used peripheral blood, obtained in a trial of Ad26.COV2.S vaccine versus placebo. This TCR came from a person between 18 and 65 years old who received the Ad26.COV2.S COVID-19 vaccine or a placebo. The CDR3 loop reads CASSVGVGAYEQYF. The CDR3 DNA reads TGTGCCAGCAGCGTAGGGGTAGGGGCCTACGAGCAGTACTTC.